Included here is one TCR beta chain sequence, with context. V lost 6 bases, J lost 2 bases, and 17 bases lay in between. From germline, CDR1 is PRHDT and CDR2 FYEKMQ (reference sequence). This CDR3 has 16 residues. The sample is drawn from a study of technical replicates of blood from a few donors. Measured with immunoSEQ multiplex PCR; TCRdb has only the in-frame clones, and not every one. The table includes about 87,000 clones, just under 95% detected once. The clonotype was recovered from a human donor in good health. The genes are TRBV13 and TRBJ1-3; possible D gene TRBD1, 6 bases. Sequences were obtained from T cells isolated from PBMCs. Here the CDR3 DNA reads TGTGCCAGCAGATATAGTGTCAGGGGCCCTGGAAACACCATATATTTT. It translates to CASRYSVRGPGNTIYF.